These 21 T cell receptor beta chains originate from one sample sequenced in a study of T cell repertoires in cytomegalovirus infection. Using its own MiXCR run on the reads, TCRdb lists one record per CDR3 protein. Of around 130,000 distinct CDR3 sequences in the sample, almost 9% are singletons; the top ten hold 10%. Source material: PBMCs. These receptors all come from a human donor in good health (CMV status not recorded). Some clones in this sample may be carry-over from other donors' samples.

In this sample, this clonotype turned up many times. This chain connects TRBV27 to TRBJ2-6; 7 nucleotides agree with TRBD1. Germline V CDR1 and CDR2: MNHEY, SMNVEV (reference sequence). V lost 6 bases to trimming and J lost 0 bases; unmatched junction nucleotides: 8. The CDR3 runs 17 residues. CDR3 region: CASSSDRARSGANVLTF. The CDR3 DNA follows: TGTGCCAGCAGCTCCGACAGGGCCCGCTCTGGGGCCAACGTCCTGACTTTC.

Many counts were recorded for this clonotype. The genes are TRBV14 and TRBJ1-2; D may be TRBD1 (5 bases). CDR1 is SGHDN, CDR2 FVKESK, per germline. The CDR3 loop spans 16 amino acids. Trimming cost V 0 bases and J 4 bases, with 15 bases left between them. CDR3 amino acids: CASSQDLRDQAYGYTF. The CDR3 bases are TGTGCCAGCAGCCAAGATCTCAGGGATCAAGCCTATGGCTACACCTTC.

CDR3: CATSRGKGAEGYNEQFF. CDR3 coding DNA: TGTGCCACCAGCAGAGGGAAGGGCGCTGAAGGGTACAATGAGCAGTTCTTC. The chain carries TRBV15 and TRBJ2-1; D uncertain. Trimming removed 1 base at V and 4 bases at J, with 17 bases between. This CDR3 spans 17 amino acids. Looked up from germline, CDR1 is LNHNV and CDR2 is YYDKDF (reference sequence).

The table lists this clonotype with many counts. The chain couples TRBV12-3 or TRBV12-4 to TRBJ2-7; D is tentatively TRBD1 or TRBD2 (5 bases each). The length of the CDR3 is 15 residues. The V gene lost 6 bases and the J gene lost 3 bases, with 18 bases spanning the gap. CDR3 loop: CASRVIRDGNYEQYF. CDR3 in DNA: TGTGCCAGCAGGGTGATCCGGGACGGAAACTACGAGCAGTACTTC.

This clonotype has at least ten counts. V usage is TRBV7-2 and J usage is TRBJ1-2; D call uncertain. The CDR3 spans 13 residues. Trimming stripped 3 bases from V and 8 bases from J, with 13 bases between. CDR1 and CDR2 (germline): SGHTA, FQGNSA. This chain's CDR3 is CASSFRGFRGYTF. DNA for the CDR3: TGTGCCAGCAGCTTCCGAGGGTTCCGCGGCTACACCTTC.

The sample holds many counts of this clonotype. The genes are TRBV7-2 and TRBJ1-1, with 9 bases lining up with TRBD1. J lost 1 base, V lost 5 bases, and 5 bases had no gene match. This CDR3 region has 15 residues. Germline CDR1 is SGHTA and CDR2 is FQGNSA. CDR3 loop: CASSQTGGENTEAFF. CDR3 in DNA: TGTGCCAGCAGCCAGACAGGGGGTGAGAACACTGAAGCTTTCTTT. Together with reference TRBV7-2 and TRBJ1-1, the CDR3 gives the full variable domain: GAGVSQSPSNKVTEKGKDVELRCDPISGHTALYWYRQSLGQGLEFLIYFQGNSAPDKSGLPSDRFSAERTGGSVSTLTIQRTQQEDSAVYLCASSQTGGENTEAFFGQGTRLTVV.

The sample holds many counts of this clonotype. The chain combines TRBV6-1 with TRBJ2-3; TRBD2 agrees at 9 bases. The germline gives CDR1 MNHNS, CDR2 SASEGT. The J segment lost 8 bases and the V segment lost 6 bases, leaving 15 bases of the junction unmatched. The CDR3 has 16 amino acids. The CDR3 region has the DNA TGTGCCAGCAGGAAGGGACTAGCTGCCCCCCGGGGTACGCAGTATTTT. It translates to CASRKGLAAPRGTQYF.

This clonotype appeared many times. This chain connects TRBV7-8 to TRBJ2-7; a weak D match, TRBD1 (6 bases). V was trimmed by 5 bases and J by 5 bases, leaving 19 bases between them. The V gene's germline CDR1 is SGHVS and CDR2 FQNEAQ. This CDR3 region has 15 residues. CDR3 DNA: TGTGCCAGCAGCCCCCCGACAGGTCGGCAGCACGAGCAGTACTTC. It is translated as CASSPPTGRQHEQYF.

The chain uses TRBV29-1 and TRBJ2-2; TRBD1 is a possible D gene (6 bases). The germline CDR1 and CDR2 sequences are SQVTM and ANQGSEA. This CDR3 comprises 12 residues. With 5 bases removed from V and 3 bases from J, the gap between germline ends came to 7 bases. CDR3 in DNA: TGCAGCGTTTACAGGGACACCGGGGAGCTGTTTTTT. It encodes CSVYRDTGELFF.

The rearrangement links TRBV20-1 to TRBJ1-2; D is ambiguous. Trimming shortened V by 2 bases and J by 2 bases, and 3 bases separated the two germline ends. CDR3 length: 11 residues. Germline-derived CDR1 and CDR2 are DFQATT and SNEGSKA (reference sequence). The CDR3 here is CSARQNYGYTF. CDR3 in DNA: TGCAGTGCTAGACAAAACTATGGCTACACCTTC.

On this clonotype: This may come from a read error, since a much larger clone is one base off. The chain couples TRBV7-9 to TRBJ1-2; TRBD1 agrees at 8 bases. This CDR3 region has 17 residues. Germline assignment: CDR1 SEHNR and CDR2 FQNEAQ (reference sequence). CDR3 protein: CACSLKDRVRINYGYTF. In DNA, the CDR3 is TGTGCCTGCAGCCTCAAGGACAGGGTTCGAATTAACTATGGCTACACCTTC. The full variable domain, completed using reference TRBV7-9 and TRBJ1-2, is DTGVSQNPRHKITKRGQNVTFRCDPISEHNRLYWYRQTLGQGPEFLTYFQNEAQLEKSRLLSDRFSAERPKGSFSTLEIQRTEQGDSAMYLCACSLKDRVRINYGYTFGSGTRLTVV.

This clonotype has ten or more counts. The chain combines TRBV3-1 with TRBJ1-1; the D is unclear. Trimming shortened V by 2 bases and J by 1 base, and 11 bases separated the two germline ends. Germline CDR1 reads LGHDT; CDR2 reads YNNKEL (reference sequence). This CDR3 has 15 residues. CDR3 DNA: TGTGCCAGCAGCCAACTTCTCGGCGGGAACACTGAAGCTTTCTTT. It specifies CASSQLLGGNTEAFF.

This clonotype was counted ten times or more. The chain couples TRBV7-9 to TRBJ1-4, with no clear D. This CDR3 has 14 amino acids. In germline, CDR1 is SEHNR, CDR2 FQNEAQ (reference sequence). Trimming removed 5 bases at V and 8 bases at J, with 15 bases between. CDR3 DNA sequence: TGTGCCAGCAGCGCCGGATTGGATGGGGAAAAACTGTTTTTT. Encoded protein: CASSAGLDGEKLFF.

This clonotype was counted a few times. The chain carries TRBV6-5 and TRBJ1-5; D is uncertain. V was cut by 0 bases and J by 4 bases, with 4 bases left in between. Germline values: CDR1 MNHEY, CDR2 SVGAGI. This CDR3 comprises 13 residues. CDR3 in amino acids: CASSYSWNQPQHF. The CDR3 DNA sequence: TGTGCCAGCAGTTACTCGTGGAATCAGCCCCAGCATTTT.

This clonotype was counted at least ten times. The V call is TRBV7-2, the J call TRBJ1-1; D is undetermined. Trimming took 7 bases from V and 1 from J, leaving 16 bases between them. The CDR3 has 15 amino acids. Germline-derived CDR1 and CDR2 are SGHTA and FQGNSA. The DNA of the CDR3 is TGTGCCAGCATCCAGGATGCAGGTCGGAACACTGAAGCTTTCTTT. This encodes CASIQDAGRNTEAFF.

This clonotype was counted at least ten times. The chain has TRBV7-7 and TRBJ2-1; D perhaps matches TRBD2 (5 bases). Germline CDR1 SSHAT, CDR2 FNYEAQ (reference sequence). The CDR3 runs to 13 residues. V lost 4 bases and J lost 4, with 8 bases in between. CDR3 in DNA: TGTGCCAGCAGCTACCAGCGGTACAATGAGCAGTTCTTC. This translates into CASSYQRYNEQFF.

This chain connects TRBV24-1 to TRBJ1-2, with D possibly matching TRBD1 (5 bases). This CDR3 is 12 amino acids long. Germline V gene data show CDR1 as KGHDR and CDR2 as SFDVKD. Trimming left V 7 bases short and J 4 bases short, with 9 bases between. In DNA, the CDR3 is TGTGCCACCAGCGACAGCCTCTATGGCTACACCTTC. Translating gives CATSDSLYGYTF.

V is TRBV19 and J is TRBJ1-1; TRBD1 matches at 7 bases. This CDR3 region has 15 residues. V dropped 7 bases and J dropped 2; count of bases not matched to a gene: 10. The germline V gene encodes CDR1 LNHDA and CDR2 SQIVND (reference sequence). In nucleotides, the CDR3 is TGTGCCAGTAAACCTCCGGGACAGATAAACACTGAAGCTTTCTTT. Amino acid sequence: CASKPPGQINTEAFF.

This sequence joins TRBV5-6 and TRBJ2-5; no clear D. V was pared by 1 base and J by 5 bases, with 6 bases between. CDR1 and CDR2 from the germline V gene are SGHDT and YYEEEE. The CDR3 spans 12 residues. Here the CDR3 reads CASSLMRETQYF. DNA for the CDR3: TGTGCCAGCAGCTTGATGCGGGAGACCCAGTACTTC.

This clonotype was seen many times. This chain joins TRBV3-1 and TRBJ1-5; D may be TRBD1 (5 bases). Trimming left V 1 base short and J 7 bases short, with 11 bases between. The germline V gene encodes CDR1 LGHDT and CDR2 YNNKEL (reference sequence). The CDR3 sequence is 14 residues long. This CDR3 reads CASSQGQGVQPQHF. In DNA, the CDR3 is TGTGCCAGCAGCCAAGGGCAGGGAGTGCAGCCCCAGCATTTT.

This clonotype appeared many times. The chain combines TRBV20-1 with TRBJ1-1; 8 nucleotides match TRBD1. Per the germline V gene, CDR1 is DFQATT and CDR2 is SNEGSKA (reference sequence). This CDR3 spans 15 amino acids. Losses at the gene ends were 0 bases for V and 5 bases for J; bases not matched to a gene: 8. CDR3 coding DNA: TGCAGTGCTAGAGACCCGACAGGGGTGGGGACTGAAGCTTTCTTT. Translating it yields CSARDPTGVGTEAFF.